A selection of T cell receptor beta chains follows, all from one sample in a study of cytotoxic CD8 clonotypes in ibrutinib-treated CLL. Data came from immunoSEQ multiplex PCR; TCRdb stores just in-frame clones and leaves some out. The data hold 160,000 or so clones, with roughly 86% observed a single time. The material was PBMCs, obtained after 12 months of ibrutinib treatment. Every receptor here comes from a human donor with chronic lymphocytic leukemia. CDR3s include the opening cysteine and the closing phenylalanine or tryptophan. A D gene is named only where the DNA matches it firmly. Only some rows state a clone size, as once, few, many or a class for expanded clones.

J gene,D gene,clone size,V gene,CDR3 protein,CDR3 DNA
TRBJ2-7,-,-,TRBV5-1,CASADGGEQYF,TGCGCCAGCGCAGACGGGGGCGAGCAGTACTTC
TRBJ1-3,-,-,TRBV25-1,CASSELMGAGNTIYF,TGTGCCAGCAGTGAATTGATGGGGGCTGGAAACACCATATATTTT
TRBJ1-4,TRBD1,-,TRBV5-8,CASSFSGGEKLFF,TGTGCCAGCAGCTTTTCAGGGGGTGAAAAACTGTTTTTT
TRBJ2-7,TRBD2,-,TRBV7-6,CASSLGTGTTYPYF,TGTGCCAGCAGCTTAGGGACCGGGACTACCTACCCGTACTTC
TRBJ2-3,-,-,TRBV28,CASSLGGRADTQYF,TGTGCCAGCAGTTTAGGAGGCAGGGCTGATACGCAGTATTTT
TRBJ2-6,-,-,TRBV7-9,CASSLMGRHSGANVLTF,TGTGCCAGCAGCTTAATGGGACGTCATTCTGGGGCCAACGTCCTGACTTTC
TRBJ1-4,-,few,TRBV10-3,CAISDISTATNEKLFF,TGTGCCATCAGTGACATCTCGACAGCAACTAATGAAAAACTGTTTTTT
TRBJ2-5,-,-,TRBV5-1,CASSGARWVQETQYF,TGCGCCAGCAGCGGGGCTCGGTGGGTCCAAGAGACCCAGTACTTC
TRBJ2-3,-,-,TRBV7-2,CASGGGSIRTDTQYF,TGTGCCAGCGGAGGCGGATCAATCCGCACAGATACGCAGTATTTT
TRBJ2-3,TRBD2,-,TRBV30,CAWSGAGADTQYF,TGTGCCTGGAGTGGGGCGGGGGCAGATACGCAGTATTTT
TRBJ2-1,-,-,TRBV7-2,CASSLPPRLSSYNEQFF,TGTGCCAGCAGCTTACCCCCCAGGCTTAGCTCCTACAATGAGCAGTTCTTC
TRBJ2-3,-,-,TRBV19,CASSAFPGRTSTDTQYF,TGTGCCAGTAGTGCATTCCCGGGGAGAACTAGCACAGATACGCAGTATTTT
TRBJ1-1,-,few,TRBV30,CAWGDGNTEAFF,TGTGCCTGGGGGGACGGGAACACTGAAGCTTTCTTT
TRBJ2-5,TRBD2,once,TRBV6-5,CASGFRKGGMETQYF,TGTGCCAGCGGGTTTCGTAAGGGAGGGATGGAGACCCAGTACTTC
TRBJ2-4,-,-,TRBV21-1,CAPQGMTKNIQYF,TGTGCTCCCCAGGGGATGACCAAAAACATTCAGTACTTC
TRBJ2-7,-,few,TRBV6-1,CASSGGTIGDEQYF,TGTGCCAGCAGTGGGGGGACAATAGGCGACGAGCAGTACTTC
TRBJ2-7,-,-,TRBV18,CASSPPEGLGQYF,TGTGCCAGCTCACCACCGGAGGGGCTCGGGCAGTACTTC
TRBJ2-7,-,few,TRBV2,CASRLGNEQYF,TGTGCCAGCAGACTGGGAAACGAGCAGTACTTC
TRBJ2-7,TRBD2,-,TRBV28,CASSFSGGRYEQYF,TGTGCCAGCAGTTTTTCGGGGGGTAGGTACGAGCAGTACTTC
TRBJ2-6,TRBD1,-,TRBV4-2,CASSQVPGQGISGANVLTF,TGTGCCAGCAGCCAAGTCCCTGGACAGGGGATTTCCGGGGCCAACGTCCTGACTTTC
TRBJ2-7,-,-,TRBV6-5,CASSLDGSSYEQYF,TGTGCCAGCAGTTTGGACGGAAGCTCCTACGAGCAGTACTTC
TRBJ2-3,TRBD2,-,TRBV10-3,CAISELAGLSDTQYF,TGTGCCATCAGTGAACTAGCGGGGTTATCAGATACGCAGTATTTT
TRBJ2-7,TRBD1,-,TRBV28,CASSLTDRGRNEQYF,TGTGCCAGCAGTTTAACCGACAGGGGGCGCAACGAGCAGTACTTC
TRBJ2-7,-,-,TRBV28,CASRVGRSYEQYF,TGTGCCAGCAGAGTCGGCAGATCCTACGAGCAGTACTTC
TRBJ1-2,-,once,TRBV29-1,CSVREGPYGYTF,TGCAGCGTAAGGGAGGGACCCTATGGCTACACCTTC
TRBJ2-5,-,-,TRBV7-9,CASSYGAPETQYF,TGTGCCAGCAGCTACGGGGCCCCCGAGACCCAGTACTTC
TRBJ2-7,TRBD1,-,TRBV29-1,CSVEDRGTGGAGQYF,TGCAGCGTTGAAGATCGGGGGACAGGGGGCGCGGGGCAGTACTTC
TRBJ2-1,-,few,TRBV10-2,CASSESTRGNEQFF,TGCGCCAGCAGTGAGTCGACTCGGGGGAATGAGCAGTTCTTC
TRBJ1-5,TRBD1,few,TRBV7-2,CASSSDRNQPQHF,TGTGCCAGCAGCTCGGACAGGAATCAGCCCCAGCATTTT
TRBJ2-1,TRBD1,-,TRBV28,CASTPGQGFSYNEQFF,TGTGCCAGCACCCCGGGACAGGGCTTCTCCTACAATGAGCAGTTCTTC
TRBJ1-2,-,-,TRBV7-2,CASSPQGASGGARGGYTF,TGTGCCAGCAGCCCCCAAGGCGCGTCGGGGGGCGCTCGGGGAGGCTACACCTTC
TRBJ2-1,-,-,TRBV7-9,CASSTRDEQFF,TGTGCCAGCAGCACCCGCGATGAGCAGTTCTTC
TRBJ2-3,-,few,TRBV7-9,CASGEITDTQYF,TGTGCCAGCGGGGAAATCACAGATACGCAGTATTTT
TRBJ1-3,-,-,TRBV7-9,CASSLHGVINSGNTIYF,TGTGCCAGCAGCTTGCATGGCGTAATAAACTCTGGAAACACCATATATTTT
TRBJ1-2,-,once,TRBV5-1,CASSWDPDTF,TGCGCCAGCAGCTGGGATCCCGACACCTTC
TRBJ2-2,TRBD1,-,TRBV7-9,CASSVDRVLGTGELFF,TGTGCCAGCAGCGTCGACAGGGTATTGGGAACCGGGGAGCTGTTTTTT
TRBJ1-6,-,-,TRBV2,CASRMTFSYNSPLHF,TGTGCCAGCAGGATGACATTTTCCTATAATTCACCCCTCCACTTT
TRBJ2-7,-,-,TRBV2,CASSELLYEQYF,TGTGCCAGCAGTGAACTGCTCTACGAGCAGTACTTC
TRBJ1-2,TRBD1,-,TRBV11-2,CASSFRDRGPDGYTF,TGTGCCAGCAGCTTTCGGGACAGGGGGCCTGATGGCTACACCTTC
TRBJ1-5,-,-,TRBV5-1,CASSLTASPGQPQHF,TGCGCCAGCAGCTTGACGGCATCCCCGGGACAGCCCCAGCATTTT
TRBJ2-3,-,-,TRBV9,CASSRQGGRDADTQYF,TGTGCCAGCAGCCGCCAAGGGGGGAGGGATGCAGATACGCAGTATTTT
TRBJ2-7,TRBD1,-,TRBV28,CASSLWVGQGAGEQYF,TGTGCCAGCAGTTTATGGGTGGGTCAGGGGGCTGGCGAGCAGTACTTC
TRBJ1-1,-,-,TRBV25-1,CASTLGANTEAFF,TGTGCCAGCACCCTGGGAGCGAACACTGAAGCTTTCTTT
TRBJ1-1,TRBD1,-,TRBV4-3,CASSQDQGAGTEAFF,TGCGCCAGCAGCCAAGATCAGGGGGCGGGCACTGAAGCTTTCTTT
TRBJ1-2,TRBD1,-,TRBV11-2,CASSPYPGQGAGGYTF,TGTGCCAGCAGCCCCTACCCGGGACAGGGGGCGGGTGGCTACACCTTC
TRBJ2-1,-,-,TRBV6-1,CASRSGPASDEQFF,TGTGCCAGCAGATCCGGGCCTGCCAGTGATGAGCAGTTCTTC
TRBJ2-1,TRBD2,-,TRBV28,CASSRNSGAYNEQFF,TGTGCCAGTTCTAGAAATAGCGGGGCTTACAATGAGCAGTTCTTC
TRBJ1-3,-,-,TRBV18,CASLVGNTIYF,TGTGCCAGCCTCGTGGGAAACACCATATATTTT
TRBJ2-5,-,-,TRBV20-1,CSARGQETQYF,TGCAGTGCTAGAGGTCAAGAGACCCAGTACTTC
TRBJ2-7,-,-,TRBV4-2,CASSQVSTESYEQYF,TGTGCCAGCAGCCAAGTTTCAACGGAATCCTACGAGCAGTACTTC